The clone carrying this T cell receptor beta chain was observed a handful of times. What it binds is unknown. The entry originates in a study of T-cell reconstitution after alpha-beta-depleted transplantation in children. Study-wide results and limits: Approximately two months post-transplant, alpha-beta T cells reportedly originated from several hundred expanded graft clones. Recipient T cells and thymic progenitors that survived gave rise to the high TCRbeta diversity observed at day 60 in some patients.

The authors prepared the TCRbeta library with unique molecular identifiers. MiXCR, run by TCRdb on the PCR reads, gives a single entry per CDR3 protein. The sample lists approximately 520,000 distinct CDR3 sequences; approximately 10% were seen once. Germline V gene lookup returns CDR1 SGHAT and CDR2 FQDESV (reference sequence). This CDR3 has 20 residues. V dropped 4 bases and J dropped 1; count of bases not matched to a gene: 16. This clonotype was obtained from a female patient aged 2 to 10 who had a stem cell transplant for aplastic anemia, so the T cells may come from the graft donor. Sequencing used PBMCs, mostly from graft donor cells, obtained 180 days after TCRalphabeta/CD19-depleted stem cell transplant. The V and J genes are TRBV11-1 and TRBJ2-3, with TRBD2 matching over 11 bases. Here the CDR3 reads CASSSHLAGGPSTCTDTQYF. CDR3 nucleotide sequence: TGTGCCAGCAGCTCACACTTAGCGGGAGGGCCGAGCACTTGCACAGATACGCAGTATTTT.